These 8 T cell receptor beta chains share one sample of origin, sequenced in a study of T cell responses to AZD1222 COVID-19 vaccine. Profiling relied on immunoSEQ multiplex PCR, and the TCRdb table lists in-frame clones only, not all of them. The sample yields some 150,000 clones, around 89% seen once. The source material was peripheral blood, sampled on day 0 of MenACWY control vaccination. The receptors derive from an adult in good health.

The chain employs TRBV29-1 and TRBJ1-2, with 10 positions matching TRBD1. The V gene end was trimmed by 7 bases and the J gene end by 5 bases; junction bases not matched to a gene: 7. Germline CDR1 SQVTM, CDR2 ANQGSEA. The CDR3 contains 13 residues. CDR3 sequence reads: CSADPGQGYGYTF. DNA of the CDR3: TGCAGCGCTGACCCGGGACAGGGGTATGGCTACACCTTC. The full variable domain, in which reference TRBV29-1 and TRBJ1-2 provide the parts outside the CDR3, is SAVISQKPSRDICQRGTSLTIQCQVDSQVTMMFWYRQQPGQSLTLIATANQGSEATYESGFVIDKFPISRPNLTFSTLTVSNMSPEDSSIYLCSADPGQGYGYTFGSGTRLTVV.

The chain couples TRBV6-6 to TRBJ2-7; 7 positions agree with TRBD2. The CDR3 length is 13 residues. V lost 6 bases and J lost 7; bases outside the gene matches: 9. Germline V gene sequence: CDR1 MNHNY, CDR2 SVGAGI (reference sequence). CDR3 protein: CASSPSLGGEQYF. The DNA for the CDR3 is TGTGCCAGCAGCCCCTCCCTGGGGGGGGAGCAGTACTTC.

The rearrangement links TRBV30 to TRBJ2-7, with 10 bases identical to TRBD2. The CDR3 is made up of 12 amino acids. Germline CDR1 and CDR2: GTSNPN and SVGIG (reference sequence). V gave up 4 bases and J gave up 3 bases; unmatched junction bases: 0. This CDR3 is CAWTSGSYEQYF. CDR3 in DNA: TGTGCCTGGACTAGCGGGAGCTACGAGCAGTACTTC.

V gene TRBV19 combines with J gene TRBJ1-2; D perhaps matches TRBD1 (6 bases). The CDR3 extends over 14 amino acids. The germline V gene has CDR1 LNHDA and CDR2 SQIVND (reference sequence). V lost 4 bases, J lost 5 bases, and 14 bases lay in between. DNA of the CDR3: TGTGCCAGTAGTACGTCGGGGCAGGGGTATGGCTACACCTTC. Translating it yields CASSTSGQGYGYTF. Together with reference TRBV19 and TRBJ1-2, the CDR3 gives the full variable domain: DGGITQSPKYLFRKEGQNVTLSCEQNLNHDAMYWYRQDPGQGLRLIYYSQIVNDFQKGDIAEGYSVSREKKESFPLTVTSAQKNPTAFYLCASSTSGQGYGYTFGSGTRLTVV.

The chain has TRBV30 and TRBJ1-1, with TRBD1 as a possible D gene (5 bases). The V gene's germline CDR1 is GTSNPN and CDR2 SVGIG (reference sequence). CDR3 length: 10 amino acids. V dropped 8 bases and J dropped 5 bases, with 9 bases sitting between them. CDR3 loop: CAGGETEAFF. The CDR3 DNA follows: TGTGCCGGAGGGGAAACTGAAGCTTTCTTT.

The chain has TRBV28 and TRBJ2-1; TRBD1 matches 11 bases. Trimming took 5 bases from V and 6 from J; bases not matched to a gene: 21. Germline V lookup: CDR1 MDHEN, CDR2 SYDVKM. The CDR3 runs to 20 residues. DNA of the CDR3: TGTGCCAGCAGTCAATATTATCAGGACAGGGGGCGCGAGGGGCTCAATGAGCAGTTCTTC. Encoded protein: CASSQYYQDRGREGLNEQFF.

The V gene is TRBV27, the J gene TRBJ2-7; D unclear. V gave up 6 bases and J gave up 6 bases, with 12 bases separating them. CDR3 length: 12 amino acids. Per the germline V gene, CDR1 is MNHEY and CDR2 is SMNVEV (reference sequence). The CDR3 here is CASRFRLGEQYF. The CDR3 DNA reads as TGTGCCAGCAGATTTCGCCTGGGCGAGCAGTACTTC.

The gene calls are TRBV6-5 and TRBJ1-5; D is perhaps TRBD1 (6 bases). The germline gives CDR1 MNHEY, CDR2 SVGAGI. The CDR3 has 14 amino acids. V dropped 6 bases and J dropped 3 bases, with 12 bases sitting between them. CDR3 sequence: CASSSTGPNQPQHF. CDR3 coding DNA: TGTGCCAGCAGCTCCACAGGGCCCAATCAGCCCCAGCATTTT.